Shown below are 17 T cell receptor beta chains from a single sample sequenced in a study of CD8 T cells in Susac syndrome. Random hexamers served to reverse transcribe roughly 0.5 to 1 ug RNA. TCRdb re-called the immunoSEQ multiplex PCR reads with MiXCR, one entry per CDR3 protein. The sample carries 100,000 to 150,000 distinct CDR3 sequences, 90% to 95% recorded once. Sequencing used CD8+ T cells from PBMCs. These TCRs come from a human donor with Susac syndrome.

This sequence joins TRBV30 and TRBJ1-1; D is unresolved. The CDR3 runs 12 residues. The germline V gene encodes CDR1 GTSNPN and CDR2 SVGIG (reference sequence). The V and J ends lost 4 bases and 8 bases respectively, with 14 bases between them. Written as DNA, the CDR3 is TGTGCCTGGAATCCCCTGTCCAGAGAAGCTTTCTTT. It is translated as CAWNPLSREAFF.

The V and J genes are TRBV9 and TRBJ2-7; possibly TRBD2 for D (6 bases). The V end was cut by 0 bases, the J end by 2 bases, with 9 bases between. The CDR3 has 14 residues. Germline V gene sequence: CDR1 SGDLS, CDR2 YYNGEE. The CDR3 protein is CASSVAPGAYEQYF. In DNA, the CDR3 is TGTGCCAGCAGCGTAGCACCGGGGGCCTACGAGCAGTACTTC.

This clonotype was found once. J is TRBJ2-1 and V is TRBV29-1, with a tentative D call TRBD2 (6 bases). The V and J ends lost 7 bases and 5 bases respectively, with 15 bases between them. The CDR3 consists of 13 residues. Germline V lookup: CDR1 SQVTM, CDR2 ANQGSEA. CDR3 sequence (DNA): TGCAGCGCCGGTGGAGGGAACAACAATGAGCAGTTCTTC. Amino acid sequence: CSAGGGNNNEQFF.

This chain connects TRBV2 to TRBJ1-1; D perhaps matches TRBD1 (5 bases). CDR3 length equals 15 residues. Germline V gene lookup returns CDR1 SNHLY and CDR2 FYNNEI. Trimming left V 7 bases short and J 1 base short, with 16 bases between. Here the CDR3 DNA reads TGTGCCAGCATTCTATTGGGGGGTACGAACACTGAAGCTTTCTTT. Protein sequence: CASILLGGTNTEAFF.

The rearrangement joins TRBV20-1 to TRBJ2-7, with unresolved D. This CDR3 region has 12 residues. Between the trimmed V and J ends, which lost 3 bases and 3 bases, there was a span of 9 bases. The germline gives CDR1 DFQATT, CDR2 SNEGSKA (reference sequence). The DNA of the CDR3 is TGCAGTGCTAGTTACCGAAACTACGAGCAGTACTTC. Protein sequence: CSASYRNYEQYF.

The V gene is TRBV13, the J gene TRBJ2-1; D remains ambiguous. This CDR3 is 15 amino acids long. Germline V lookup: CDR1 PRHDT, CDR2 FYEKMQ (reference sequence). V was trimmed by 5 bases and J by 8 bases, leaving 19 bases between them. CDR3 sequence (DNA): TGTGCCAGCAGCGCGGCTGTGAGCAGCCACCATGAGCAGTTCTTC. Protein product: CASSAAVSSHHEQFF.

This clonotype was seen just once. This chain uses TRBV28 with TRBJ2-3; the match to TRBD2 covers 9 bases. The CDR3 is 14 residues long. The V and J ends lost 7 bases and 1 base, in that order; junction bases with no gene match: 3. CDR1 and CDR2 from the germline V gene are MDHEN and SYDVKM. DNA for the CDR3: TGTGCCAGCACTGTAGCGGGGGGCACAGATACGCAGTATTTT. It is translated as CASTVAGGTDTQYF.

The chain couples TRBV4-2 to TRBJ1-2; D perhaps matches TRBD1 (5 bases). This CDR3 has 15 amino acids. Germline values: CDR1 LGHNA, CDR2 YNFKEQ. V lost 1 base, J lost 3 bases, and 12 bases lay in between. The CDR3, as DNA: TGTGCCAGCAGCCAAGTTCCAGGGTCGGACTATGGCTACACCTTC. It yields the protein CASSQVPGSDYGYTF.

The chain joins TRBV3-1 to TRBJ2-2; D is uncertain. CDR3 size: 16 residues. Germline-derived CDR1 and CDR2 are LGHDT and YNNKEL (reference sequence). V gave up 4 bases and J gave up 1 base, with 13 bases separating them. The CDR3 DNA is TGTGCCAGCAGCCCTTCCGGGCCTGAGAACACCGGGGAGCTGTTTTTT. As protein: CASSPSGPENTGELFF.

The rearrangement joins TRBV3-1 to TRBJ2-3; TRBD2 matches at 8 bases. CDR3 length: 15 amino acids. V trimming: 3 bases; J trimming: 0 bases; junction bases outside the gene matches: 2. Per the germline V gene, CDR1 is LGHDT and CDR2 is YNNKEL (reference sequence). CDR3 in DNA: TGTGCCAGCAGCCATGTAGCGGGGAGCACAGATACGCAGTATTTT. Amino acid sequence: CASSHVAGSTDTQYF.

The V gene is TRBV7-3, the J gene TRBJ2-5; the D gene is possibly TRBD2 (6 bases). The CDR3 is 14 amino acids. Germline V gene lookup returns CDR1 SGHTA and CDR2 FQGTGA. V was trimmed by 5 bases and J by 1 base, leaving 11 bases between them. The CDR3 sequence: CASSPGGTQETQYF. The CDR3 DNA reads as TGTGCCAGCAGCCCTGGCGGGACCCAAGAGACCCAGTACTTC.

The V call is TRBV6-5, the J call TRBJ2-1, with 7 bases identical to TRBD2. Germline CDR1 MNHEY, CDR2 SVGAGI. The J segment lost 4 bases and the V segment lost 4 bases, leaving 7 bases of the junction unmatched. CDR3 length: 15 residues. The CDR3: CASSSSGEGYNEQFF. The CDR3 bases are TGTGCCAGCAGTTCGAGCGGGGAGGGGTACAATGAGCAGTTCTTC.

The J gene is TRBJ2-1, the V gene TRBV6-2 or TRBV6-3; 10 bases are shared with TRBD2. This CDR3 contains 14 residues. J was trimmed by 8 bases and V by 6 bases; bases with no gene match: 7. Germline CDR1 is MNHEY and CDR2 is SVGEGT. CDR3 loop: CASSPGTSADEQFF. CDR3 nucleotides: TGTGCCAGCAGCCCCGGGACTAGCGCCGATGAGCAGTTCTTC.

The V and J genes are TRBV5-1 and TRBJ2-1, with D tentatively TRBD2 (5 bases). The CDR3 runs 11 residues. Looked up from germline, CDR1 is SGHRS and CDR2 is YFSETQ. V was cut by 7 bases and J by 6 bases, with 8 bases left in between. The CDR3 DNA reads as TGCGCCAGCGCTGAGGGCAATGAGCAGTTCTTC. Translating it yields CASAEGNEQFF.

CDR3 residues: CASSGSGLSYEQYF. The CDR3 region has the DNA TGTGCCAGCAGTGGTTCAGGGTTGTCCTACGAGCAGTACTTC. The J gene is TRBJ2-7, the V gene TRBV25-1; weak D call: TRBD1 (5 bases). The germline V gene has CDR1 MGHDK and CDR2 SYGVNS. This CDR3 is 14 amino acids long. V lost 4 bases and J 1 base, leaving 11 bases between the germline ends.

J is TRBJ2-7 and V is TRBV4-1; 7 bases map to TRBD2. Germline V gene sequence: CDR1 MGHRA, CDR2 YSYEKL. The CDR3 extends over 14 amino acids. V was pared by 0 bases and J by 4 bases, with 3 bases of the junction left unmatched. CDR3 amino acids: CASSQEAGVYEQYF. DNA of the CDR3: TGCGCCAGCAGCCAAGAGGCGGGGGTTTACGAGCAGTACTTC.

The chain employs TRBV15 and TRBJ2-7, with 12 bases that match TRBD2. Germline-derived CDR1 and CDR2 are LNHNV and YYDKDF (reference sequence). Unmatched junction bases numbered 3, after V lost 0 bases and J lost 6 bases. CDR3 size: 15 residues. The CDR3 region is CATSRDVLAGGEQYF. As DNA, the CDR3 is TGTGCCACCAGCAGAGATGTACTAGCGGGAGGCGAGCAGTACTTC.